What follows describes a single T cell receptor beta chain. Repertoires were generated with immunoSEQ multiplex PCR, while TCRdb's copy carries only in-frame clones and drops some. The sample yields about 180,000 clones, over 70% seen once. This record belongs to a study of blood T cell repertoires in COVID-19. Whole-study context: Samples taken during acute and convalescent COVID-19 were collected in the United States, Italy and Spain. Nucleic acid was either cDNA or gDNA, and it came from T cells, B-cell-depleted T cells, or PBMCs.

Germline V gives CDR1 SEHNR, CDR2 FQNEAQ (reference sequence). V dropped 1 base and J dropped 4; count of bases not matched to a gene: 5. This CDR3 has 15 residues. Clinical history reported by participants formed the basis on which cohorts were assigned. The chain employs TRBV7-9 and TRBJ1-2; 8 bases are a match to TRBD1. Sample: PBMCs or T cells enriched from blood (not recorded which). This TCR came from a man in his 60s who had been exposed to COVID-19. CDR3 in DNA: TGTGCCAGCAGCTTAGGGACAGGGATTGGCTATGGCTACACCTTC. It is translated as CASSLGTGIGYGYTF.